A selection of T cell receptor beta chains follows, all from one sample in a study of cytomegalovirus exposure and HLA in healthy donors. Assay: immunoSEQ multiplex PCR; the TCRdb copy retains only in-frame clones and omits some. This sample has 70,000 to 75,000 clones, with 60% to 80% found just once. Material: PBMCs. These receptors were collected from a woman aged 40 to 49 in good health and CMV-seropositive. The CDR3 runs from the conserved cysteine through the conserved F or W. D genes are given only for firm matches. Not every row has a clone size; where given, it reads once, few, many or a size class.

TRBV10-3	.	.	TRBJ1-4	CAISDIRGSNEKLFF	TGTGCCATCAGTGATATCCGGGGGTCTAATGAAAAACTGTTTTTT
TRBV18	TRBD2	.	TRBJ2-1	CASSPGLAGGYNEQFF	TGTGCCAGCTCACCCGGACTAGCGGGGGGTTACAATGAGCAGTTCTTC
TRBV18	TRBD1	.	TRBJ1-1	CASSPGTGVEAFF	TGTGCCAGCTCACCCGGGACAGGGGTAGAAGCTTTCTTT
TRBV19	.	.	TRBJ1-6	CASSEGASDSPLHF	TGTGCCAGTAGTGAAGGGGCCTCGGATTCACCCCTCCACTTT
TRBV18	.	many	TRBJ1-1	CASSPLELRDTEAFF	TGTGCCAGCTCACCCCTTGAATTGAGGGACACTGAAGCTTTCTTT
TRBV6-1	.	.	TRBJ2-2	CASSERPTGTGELFF	TGTGCCAGCAGTGAAAGACCAACGGGGACCGGGGAGCTGTTTTTT
TRBV2	TRBD1	.	TRBJ1-1	CATQDRSVSAGFF	TGTGCCACCCAGGACAGGTCCGTTTCAGCAGGTTTCTTT
TRBV9	TRBD1	.	TRBJ1-3	CASSVGAGGVEAGNTIYF	TGTGCCAGCAGCGTAGGGGCAGGGGGAGTGGAGGCTGGAAACACCATATATTTT
TRBV4-1	.	few	TRBJ2-3	CASSQDLRGTDTQYF	TGCGCCAGCAGCCAAGACCTCCGAGGCACAGATACGCAGTATTTT
TRBV15	.	.	TRBJ2-3	CATSRVYVSSDTQYF	TGTGCCACCAGCAGAGTTTACGTGAGCTCAGATACGCAGTATTTT
TRBV4-1	TRBD1	few	TRBJ1-3	CASSQGLLGQGSGNTIYF	TGCGCCAGCAGCCAGGGGTTGCTGGGACAGGGCTCTGGAAACACCATATATTTT
TRBV27	.	.	TRBJ2-7	CASSHPPQGSSSYEQYF	TGTGCCAGCAGTCACCCACCCCAGGGCAGTAGCTCCTACGAGCAGTACTTC
TRBV7-2	TRBD1	.	TRBJ2-1	CASSLVLRTGDDEQFF	TGTGCCAGCAGCTTAGTCCTTCGGACAGGGGATGATGAGCAGTTCTTC
TRBV4-2	TRBD1	.	TRBJ1-5	CASSQAGQTFLSNQPQHF	TGTGCCAGCAGCCAAGCGGGACAGACCTTCCTTAGCAATCAGCCCCAGCATTTT
TRBV7-3	TRBD1	.	TRBJ2-2	CASSLTLIRDRGRTGELFF	TGTGCCAGCAGCTTAACACTGATCCGGGACAGGGGGCGGACCGGGGAGCTGTTTTTT
TRBV2	TRBD1	few	TRBJ1-6	CASTRGQGLNSPLHF	TGTGCCAGCACCAGGGGACAGGGTCTTAATTCACCCCTCCACTTT
TRBV5-1	.	.	TRBJ2-7	CASSLAPTGAYEQYF	TGCGCCAGCAGCTTGGCCCCGACTGGAGCCTACGAGCAGTACTTC
TRBV2	TRBD1	.	TRBJ2-3	CASSDVGQGAITDTQYF	TGTGCCAGCAGTGATGTAGGACAGGGGGCTATCACAGATACGCAGTATTTT
TRBV11-3	.	.	TRBJ2-5	CASSLGPGGGPETQYF	TGTGCCAGCAGCTTAGGTCCGGGGGGCGGCCCCGAGACCCAGTACTTC
TRBV29-1	TRBD1	.	TRBJ1-2	CSVRQGEGYGYTF	TGCAGCGTGCGGCAGGGGGAAGGGTATGGCTACACCTTC
TRBV10-3	.	once	TRBJ2-7	CAISELIGLYEQYF	TGTGCCATCAGTGAGCTTATCGGTTTGTACGAGCAGTACTTC
TRBV7-2	TRBD1	.	TRBJ1-6	CASTRQGGPSPLHF	TGTGCCAGCACGCGACAGGGGGGACCCTCACCCCTCCACTTT
TRBV30	TRBD2	few	TRBJ2-7	CAWSVWASGGDILEQYF	TGTGCCTGGAGTGTATGGGCTAGCGGGGGGGACATTTTGGAGCAGTACTTC
TRBV5-1	TRBD2	once	TRBJ2-5	CASSYPGLRQETQYF	TGCGCCAGCAGCTACCCGGGACTACGACAAGAGACCCAGTACTTC
TRBV4-1	.	many	TRBJ2-5	CASSQVAAETQYF	TGCGCCAGCAGCCAAGTTGCTGCGGAGACCCAGTACTTC
TRBV10-2	.	.	TRBJ1-1	CASRAGNTEAFF	TGCGCCAGCAGGGCAGGGAACACTGAAGCTTTCTTT
TRBV5-4	.	.	TRBJ1-1	CASSLGTEAFF	TGTGCCAGCAGCTTGGGGACAGAAGCTTTCTTT
TRBV7-9	TRBD2	.	TRBJ2-1	CASSPRLAGTNNEQFF	TGTGCCAGCAGCCCACGACTAGCGGGGACAAACAATGAGCAGTTCTTC
TRBV9	.	.	TRBJ1-5	CASSVPQDSVNQPQHF	TGTGCCAGCAGCGTACCTCAAGACAGCGTCAATCAGCCCCAGCATTTT
TRBV2	TRBD2	.	TRBJ2-3	CASSRGGDYPRDF	TGTGCCAGCAGTAGAGGAGGGGACTACCCCCGGGATTTT
TRBV4-1	.	few	TRBJ1-4	CASSQPSVEKLFF	TGCGCCAGCAGCCAACCATCGGTAGAAAAACTGTTTTTT
TRBV7-9	.	.	TRBJ2-5	CASSSPLAGETQYF	TGTGCCAGCAGCTCACCCCTAGCTGGAGAGACCCAGTACTTC
TRBV19	.	.	TRBJ2-7	CASSNPGQTTEQYF	TGTGCCAGTAGCAACCCCGGGCAGACTACGGAGCAGTACTTC
TRBV2	.	.	TRBJ2-7	CASSENEGHIYEQYF	TGTGCCAGCAGTGAAAACGAGGGACACATTTACGAGCAGTACTTC
TRBV11-1	.	.	TRBJ2-3	CASSLAPAALTDTQYF	TGTGCCAGCAGCTTAGCGCCAGCGGCCCTCACAGATACGCAGTATTTT
TRBV6-1	.	.	TRBJ2-7	CASSESAPEQYF	TGTGCCAGCAGTGAGAGCGCTCCCGAGCAGTACTTC
TRBV7-9	.	.	TRBJ2-5	CSSSLQWQRETQYF	TGTTCCAGCAGCTTACAGTGGCAGAGGGAGACCCAGTACTTC
TRBV5-1	TRBD1	.	TRBJ2-7	CASSQGAGYEQYF	TGCGCCAGCAGCCAGGGGGCCGGTTACGAGCAGTACTTC
TRBV7-6	TRBD2	few	TRBJ2-5	CASSLGSWRGVEETQYF	TGTGCCAGCAGCTTGGGGTCTTGGCGGGGGGTCGAGGAGACCCAGTACTTC
TRBV7-8	.	few	TRBJ2-7	CASSLNRHPYEQYF	TGTGCCAGCAGCCTAAACCGTCACCCCTACGAGCAGTACTTC
TRBV11-2	.	.	TRBJ2-7	CASSPTGPREQYF	TGTGCCAGCAGCCCCACAGGGCCTCGCGAGCAGTACTTC
TRBV5-1	TRBD1	.	TRBJ1-2	CASSLGTGENYGYTF	TGCGCCAGCAGCTTGGGGACAGGGGAGAACTATGGCTACACCTTC
TRBV7-2	TRBD1	.	TRBJ2-7	CASSRTGGNEQYF	TGTGCCAGCAGCCGGACAGGGGGCAACGAGCAGTACTTC
TRBV5-1	.	.	TRBJ1-5	CASRGDTGQPQHF	TGCGCCAGCAGAGGGGATACAGGTCAGCCCCAGCATTTT
TRBV4-1	TRBD2	.	TRBJ2-3	CASSPRLLAGVDTQYF	TGCGCCAGCAGCCCCCGATTACTAGCGGGGGTGGATACGCAGTATTTT
TRBV25-1	TRBD2	.	TRBJ2-1	CASSEFKRGGYEQFF	TGTGCCAGCAGTGAATTCAAGCGGGGGGGCTATGAGCAGTTCTTC
TRBV11-2	TRBD1	once	TRBJ1-1	CASSSPWTGGQVNTEAFF	TGTGCCAGCAGCTCCCCTTGGACAGGGGGCCAGGTGAACACTGAAGCTTTCTTT
TRBV19	TRBD2	few	TRBJ2-5	CASTRTSGGEETQYF	TGTGCCAGTACCCGGACTAGCGGGGGGGAAGAGACCCAGTACTTC
TRBV7-2	.	.	TRBJ2-1	CASSLDWRLDGSYNEQFF	TGTGCCAGCAGCCTAGATTGGCGACTTGACGGCTCCTACAATGAGCAGTTCTTC
TRBV7-3	.	.	TRBJ2-2	CASSSNPGIGELFF	TGTGCCAGCAGCTCAAACCCAGGGATCGGGGAGCTGTTTTTT
TRBV2	.	.	TRBJ1-4	CASSGLDISGEKLFF	TGTGCCAGCAGTGGTTTGGACATCAGTGGGGAAAAACTGTTTTTT
TRBV19	TRBD1	.	TRBJ1-1	CASSNLDRIAEAFF	TGTGCCAGTAGTAACTTGGACAGGATTGCTGAAGCTTTCTTT